These 23 T cell receptor beta chains were sequenced from one sample in a study of T cell responses to AZD1222 COVID-19 vaccine. Clones were sequenced by immunoSEQ multiplex PCR, and TCRdb holds only the in-frame ones, with some missing. The data contain some 200,000 clones, roughly 92% of them singletons. The specimen was peripheral blood, collected 28 days after the second AZD1222 dose. Source of these receptors: an adult who received the AZD1222 COVID-19 vaccine.

The chain is built from TRBV7-9 and TRBJ2-5; a weak D match, TRBD2 (5 bases). The CDR3 has 13 residues. The ends were cut back, 10 bases at V and 1 base at J, with 13 bases in the middle. Germline values: CDR1 SEHNR, CDR2 FQNEAQ (reference sequence). CDR3 in amino acids: CATRRAPQETQYF. CDR3 DNA: TGTGCCACCCGGCGGGCTCCCCAAGAGACCCAGTACTTC.

This clone has only one observation. The CDR3 is CASSQEGTKEGEAFF. The CDR3 DNA sequence: TGTGCCAGCAGCCAAGAAGGGACAAAAGAGGGTGAAGCTTTCTTT. The J gene is TRBJ1-1, the V gene TRBV4-2; D is possibly TRBD1 (6 bases). The germline V and J ends were trimmed by 0 bases and 7 bases, with 15 bases remaining between them. Germline V gene data show CDR1 as LGHNA and CDR2 as YNFKEQ. The CDR3 totals 15 residues.

The chain is built from TRBV10-1 and TRBJ1-2; unclear D gene. This CDR3 has 13 amino acids. Germline V gives CDR1 WNHNN, CDR2 SYGVQD (reference sequence). V lost 5 bases, J lost 2 bases, and 9 bases lay in between. The DNA of the CDR3 is TGCGCCAGCAGTCTCGGACCGAACTATGGCTACACCTTC. It is translated as CASSLGPNYGYTF.

V is TRBV5-1 and J is TRBJ2-1; no definite D call. This CDR3 contains 14 residues. Germline V CDR1 and CDR2: SGHRS, YFSETQ. Between the trimmed V and J ends, which lost 4 bases and 2 bases, there was a span of 10 bases. This chain's CDR3 is CASSEQSPYNEQFF. The DNA for the CDR3 is TGCGCCAGCAGCGAGCAGAGCCCCTACAATGAGCAGTTCTTC.

The chain uses TRBV6-2 or TRBV6-3 and TRBJ1-6; the D gene is possibly TRBD1 (5 bases). Germline lookup yields CDR1 MNHEY and CDR2 SVGEGT. V was cut by 1 base and J by 7 bases, with 11 bases left in between. This CDR3 has 15 residues. In DNA, the CDR3 is TGTGCCAGCAGTTACTTCGGGGACCTGAATTCACCCCTCCACTTT. It encodes CASSYFGDLNSPLHF.

The chain uses TRBV19 and TRBJ1-3, with D unresolved. This CDR3 is 14 amino acids long. V was shortened by 6 bases and J by 0 bases, with 9 bases between the two germline ends. Germline values: CDR1 LNHDA, CDR2 SQIVND (reference sequence). CDR3 in DNA: TGTGCCAGTAGCACCGGGATCTCTGGAAACACCATATATTTT. Its translation is CASSTGISGNTIYF. Supplemented by reference TRBV19 and TRBJ1-3, the full variable domain reads DGGITQSPKYLFRKEGQNVTLSCEQNLNHDAMYWYRQDPGQGLRLIYYSQIVNDFQKGDIAEGYSVSREKKESFPLTVTSAQKNPTAFYLCASSTGISGNTIYFGEGSWLTVV.

This clone was counted a few times. The DNA of the CDR3 is TGTGCCAGCAGTCTACCGCGGGGGGGCCGCTCCGGCGAGCAGTACTTC. Translating gives CASSLPRGGRSGEQYF. The gene calls are TRBV7-9 and TRBJ2-7; TRBD2 aligns across 9 bases. V lost 6 bases, J lost 6 bases, and 15 bases stayed unmatched. Per germline, CDR1 SEHNR and CDR2 FQNEAQ (reference sequence). The CDR3 totals 16 residues.

The chain carries TRBV29-1 and TRBJ1-2; 7 bases fit TRBD1. From germline, CDR1 is SQVTM and CDR2 ANQGSEA. The V gene end was trimmed by 3 bases and the J gene end by 6 bases; junction bases not matched to a gene: 16. The CDR3 has 16 amino acids. The CDR3 nucleotides are TGCAGCGTTGACCCCCATGTGACGACAGGGATCAATGGCTACACCTTC. It codes for CSVDPHVTTGINGYTF. The variable domain in full, with the rest retrieved from reference TRBV29-1 and TRBJ1-2, is SAVISQKPSRDICQRGTSLTIQCQVDSQVTMMFWYRQQPGQSLTLIATANQGSEATYESGFVIDKFPISRPNLTFSTLTVSNMSPEDSSIYLCSVDPHVTTGINGYTFGSGTRLTVV.

This clone was recorded once. V gene TRBV19 combines with J gene TRBJ1-4; D possibly corresponds to TRBD1 (5 bases). Germline CDR1 is LNHDA and CDR2 is SQIVND (reference sequence). Trimming shortened V by 5 bases and J by 1 base, and 8 bases separated the two germline ends. This CDR3 is built from 14 residues. This CDR3 reads CASSPGVTNEKLFF. The CDR3 region has the DNA TGTGCCAGTAGTCCGGGGGTAACTAATGAAAAACTGTTTTTT.

The chain carries TRBV19 and TRBJ2-7; D gene unclear. Germline V gives CDR1 LNHDA, CDR2 SQIVND (reference sequence). The V end lost 3 bases, the J end lost 0 bases, and 12 bases lay between the germline ends. The CDR3 loop spans 15 amino acids. The CDR3 reads CASSIPAGHSYEQYF. CDR3 sequence (DNA): TGTGCCAGTAGTATCCCGGCCGGGCACTCCTACGAGCAGTACTTC.

Comment on this clone: Because it lacks the conserved phenylalanine or tryptophan at the end, this CDR3 is likely a read error. It is unclear where the CDR3 begins or ends on the DNA, so no DNA is shown, and the CDR3 is as TCRdb lists it. The rearrangement joins TRBV10-3 to TRBJ1-3. The CDR3 length is 12 residues, termini included. Germline assignment: CDR1 ENHRY and CDR2 SYGVKD. This CDR3 is CAISESMRGPEY.

This chain joins TRBV30 and TRBJ2-7; D may be TRBD2 (6 bases). The CDR3 totals 15 residues. V was clipped by 0 bases and J by 0 bases, with 12 bases between them. Germline-derived CDR1 and CDR2 are GTSNPN and SVGIG (reference sequence). The CDR3 reads CAWSVGSGRSYEQYF. CDR3 nucleotides: TGTGCCTGGAGTGTTGGTAGCGGACGCTCCTACGAGCAGTACTTC.

V is TRBV30 and J is TRBJ2-3; 9 bases align to TRBD1. The germline gives CDR1 GTSNPN, CDR2 SVGIG (reference sequence). J lost 3 bases, V lost 2 bases, and 3 bases had no gene match. This CDR3 is 14 amino acids long. The CDR3 protein is CAWSSGTGTDTQYF. For the CDR3, the DNA is TGTGCCTGGAGTTCCGGGACAGGGACAGATACGCAGTATTTT.

This clone was seen a few times. CDR3 loop: CASRLSGADGYTF. The CDR3 DNA reads TGTGCCAGCAGACTTTCAGGGGCGGATGGCTACACCTTC. V usage is TRBV3-1 (or the pseudogene TRBV3-2) and J usage is TRBJ1-2; D may be TRBD1 (6 bases). The CDR3 runs to 13 residues. Trimming shortened V by 6 bases and J by 6 bases, and 14 bases separated the two germline ends. CDR1 is LGHDT and CDR2 is YNNKEL in the germline V gene (reference sequence).

V is TRBV5-1 and J is TRBJ1-1, with TRBD1 matching over 8 bases. J lost 1 base, V lost 9 bases, and 5 bases had no gene match. Germline CDR1 is SGHRS and CDR2 is YFSETQ. The CDR3 is made up of 13 amino acids. In DNA, the CDR3 is TGCGCCACGAGGACAGGGCCGAACACTGAAGCTTTCTTT. The encoded protein is CATRTGPNTEAFF.

The gene calls are TRBV6-2 or TRBV6-3 and TRBJ1-6; a possible D gene is TRBD1 (6 bases). Germline CDR1 and CDR2: MNHEY and SVGEGT. The CDR3 length is 16 residues. Deletions cut 5 bases from V and 3 bases from J, with 14 bases between. CDR3 DNA: TGTGCCAGCAGTCTAGACAGGACCTTCTATAATTCACCCCTCCACTTT. Protein product: CASSLDRTFYNSPLHF.

The chain joins TRBV4-2 to TRBJ2-3; maybe TRBD2 (6 bases). Germline V gene lookup returns CDR1 LGHNA and CDR2 YNFKEQ. CDR3 length: 17 residues. V lost 1 base and J 0 bases, leaving 14 bases between the germline ends. The CDR3 sequence is CASSQGPPGTSTDTQYF. The CDR3 region has the DNA TGTGCCAGCAGCCAAGGGCCCCCTGGGACTAGCACAGATACGCAGTATTTT.

This chain uses TRBV7-9 with TRBJ2-2; D gene ambiguous. CDR3 length: 16 residues. The germline V gene has CDR1 SEHNR and CDR2 FQNEAQ (reference sequence). V was cut by 4 bases and J by 4 bases, with 16 bases left in between. As DNA, the CDR3 is TGTGCCAGCAGCTCCACAAGGGCGGCCGCCACCGGGGAGCTGTTTTTT. This sequence encodes CASSSTRAAATGELFF.

In its sample, this clone was seen a few times. V usage is TRBV10-3 and J usage is TRBJ1-1, with D unresolved. V was trimmed by 1 base and J by 0 bases, leaving 9 bases between them. Germline V lookup: CDR1 ENHRY, CDR2 SYGVKD. The CDR3 length is 15 residues. The CDR3 DNA follows: TGTGCCATCAGTGAGTACGTGGAAATGAACACTGAAGCTTTCTTT. Residues: CAISEYVEMNTEAFF.

The J gene is TRBJ2-1, the V gene TRBV6-6, with 10 bases aligning to TRBD2. This CDR3 spans 15 amino acids. The V gene's germline CDR1 is MNHNY and CDR2 SVGAGI (reference sequence). V lost 7 bases to trimming and J lost 1 base; unmatched junction nucleotides: 4. The CDR3 protein is CASTKRGGSYNEQFF. CDR3 bases: TGTGCCAGCACGAAGCGGGGGGGTTCCTACAATGAGCAGTTCTTC.

The chain couples TRBV29-1 to TRBJ2-1; 10 bases are shared with TRBD1. J gave up 1 base and V 3 bases, and 6 bases lay outside the gene matches. Germline V gives CDR1 SQVTM, CDR2 ANQGSEA. This CDR3 has 16 amino acids. CDR3 sequence (DNA): TGCAGCGTTGAGGATGGGACAGGGGAATCCTACAATGAGCAGTTCTTC. Protein sequence: CSVEDGTGESYNEQFF.

The count of this clone is one. The chain has TRBV9 and TRBJ1-1, with a possible D match to TRBD1 (5 bases). Deletions cut 1 base from V and 5 bases from J, with 12 bases between. The germline CDR1 and CDR2 sequences are SGDLS and YYNGEE. This CDR3 contains 14 residues. CDR3 loop: CASSVQFGGTEAFF. Here the CDR3 DNA reads TGTGCCAGCAGCGTACAATTCGGGGGAACTGAAGCTTTCTTT.

V usage is TRBV7-8 and J usage is TRBJ2-2; D not certain. The CDR3 totals 11 residues. Trimming took off 5 bases at V and 5 bases at J, with 3 bases between the two ends. Germline V gene data show CDR1 as SGHVS and CDR2 as FQNEAQ. The CDR3 region is CASSETGELFF. CDR3 DNA sequence: TGTGCCAGCAGCGAAACCGGGGAGCTGTTTTTT.